This T cell receptor (beta chain) was captured by sequencing in a study of neurological immune-mediated disorders. TCRdb analysed the 5' RACE reads with MiXCR anew, one entry per CDR3 protein. The sample lists 85,000 to 100,000 distinct CDR3 sequences; around 3.4% were seen once. Germline values: CDR1 DFQATT, CDR2 SNEGSKA (reference sequence). After removal of 6 bases from V and 9 bases from J, the junction contained 13 bases not matched to a gene. This CDR3 is built from 14 residues. This clonotype was detected ten times or more. Sequencing was carried out using PBMCs. The clonotype originates from a woman aged 18-29 years with multiple sclerosis. The gene calls are TRBV20-1 and TRBJ2-1; 8 bases match TRBD1. CDR3 in DNA: TGCAGTGCAAACCGACAGGGGAGCGATGGTGAGCAGTTCTTC. This translates into CSANRQGSDGEQFF.